Presented here are 27 T cell receptor beta chains from one specimen sequenced in a study of blood T cell repertoires in COVID-19. Sequenced by immunoSEQ multiplex PCR; TCRdb stores in-frame clones only, minus some. Counted here are 45,000 to 70,000 clones, roughly four fifths occurring once; the ten biggest clones make up more than 8%. The sequenced sample consisted of peripheral blood. The receptors originated from a woman at least 80 years old with acute or convalescent COVID-19.

A single count supports this clone. CDR3: CASSIGQGAYYF. For the CDR3, the DNA is TGCGCCAGCAGCATAGGACAGGGGGCGTACTACTTC. The chain carries TRBV5-1 and TRBJ2-7, with 11 bases aligning to TRBD1. With 4 bases clipped from V and 13 bases from J, the junction kept 7 bases outside the gene matches. CDR1 is SGHRS and CDR2 is YFSETQ in the germline V gene. This CDR3 is 12 amino acids long.

V usage is TRBV11-2 and J usage is TRBJ2-7; 14 bases match TRBD2. This CDR3 spans 18 amino acids. V gave up 5 bases and J gave up 5 bases; unmatched junction bases: 14. Per the germline V gene, CDR1 is SGHAT and CDR2 is FQNNGV. The CDR3: CASSLTLGLAGGNHEQYF. The CDR3 coding sequence is TGTGCCAGCAGCCTAACCCTTGGACTAGCGGGAGGTAACCACGAGCAGTACTTC.

The chain uses TRBV25-1 and TRBJ2-3; maybe TRBD2 (5 bases). Trimming took off 2 bases at V and 6 bases at J, with 18 bases between the two ends. Germline V gene sequence: CDR1 MGHDK, CDR2 SYGVNS. The CDR3 is 16 residues long. The CDR3 nucleotides are TGTGCCAGCAGTGAAGGGAACCCGGCGGGTGGGGATACGCAGTATTTT. It specifies CASSEGNPAGGDTQYF.

This rearrangement joins TRBV19 to TRBJ1-1; D possibly corresponds to TRBD1 (5 bases). Trimming shortened V by 5 bases and J by 4 bases, and 20 bases separated the two germline ends. The CDR3 totals 16 residues. The germline CDR1 and CDR2 sequences are LNHDA and SQIVND (reference sequence). The DNA of the CDR3 is TGTGCCAGTAGTCCGAACGCCAGGGTAGGCGGCACTGAAGCTTTCTTT. Translating it yields CASSPNARVGGTEAFF.

The chain recombines TRBV24-1 with TRBJ2-7; possibly TRBD2 for D (6 bases). Per the germline V gene, CDR1 is KGHDR and CDR2 is SFDVKD. V lost 3 bases to trimming and J lost 3 bases, with 14 bases between them. The CDR3 is 15 amino acids. This CDR3 is CATSDGTLPNYEQYF. DNA for the CDR3: TGTGCCACCAGTGATGGGACTCTCCCTAACTACGAGCAGTACTTC.

The V gene is TRBV28, the J gene TRBJ1-2; TRBD1 matches 8 bases. The V segment lost 4 bases and the J segment 7 bases; nucleotides outside the gene matches: 11. This CDR3 spans 15 amino acids. CDR1 is MDHEN, CDR2 SYDVKM, per germline. CDR3: CASSSTGTGERGYTF. In DNA, the CDR3 is TGTGCCAGCAGTTCAACCGGGACAGGAGAGCGTGGCTACACCTTC.

This clone was counted once. The chain employs TRBV3-1 (or the pseudogene TRBV3-2) and TRBJ2-2; D is uncertain. Trimming took off 1 base at V and 7 bases at J, with 16 bases between the two ends. The CDR3 length is 16 residues. In germline, CDR1 is LGHDT, CDR2 YNNKEL (reference sequence). CDR3 coding DNA: TGTGCCAGCAGCCAAGCCCCCAGATTCGGAGTCGGGGAGCTGTTTTTT. Encoded protein: CASSQAPRFGVGELFF.

The V and J genes are TRBV5-6 and TRBJ1-2; TRBD1 matches at 7 bases. V lost 4 bases and J lost 4; bases outside the gene matches: 10. Germline V gene sequence: CDR1 SGHDT, CDR2 YYEEEE. The length of the CDR3 is 15 residues. CDR3: CASSVRQGSSYGYTF. The CDR3, as DNA: TGTGCCAGCAGCGTTCGACAGGGAAGCTCCTATGGCTACACCTTC.

This chain links TRBV6-5 with TRBJ1-6; D remains ambiguous. Trimming took 7 bases from V and 7 from J, leaving 14 bases between them. The CDR3 sequence is 14 residues long. Germline CDR1 reads MNHEY; CDR2 reads SVGAGI. The CDR3 sequence is CASTPGSLNSPLHF. The CDR3 bases are TGTGCCAGCACCCCCGGGTCCCTGAATTCACCCCTCCACTTT.

The genes are TRBV28 and TRBJ1-4, with a weak D call TRBD1 (6 bases). In germline, CDR1 is MDHEN, CDR2 SYDVKM. Between the trimmed V and J ends, which lost 5 bases and 8 bases, there was a span of 15 bases. The CDR3 loop spans 14 amino acids. DNA for the CDR3: TGTGCCAGCAGTAGACCAGGGGTAAGCGAAAAACTGTTTTTT. It yields the protein CASSRPGVSEKLFF.

The genes are TRBV5-1 and TRBJ2-3; 14 bases line up with TRBD2. With 7 bases clipped from V and 3 bases from J, the junction kept 7 bases outside the gene matches. Germline assignment: CDR1 SGHRS and CDR2 YFSETQ. CDR3 length equals 16 residues. CDR3 DNA: TGCGCCAGCTATATCGGACTAGCGGGGGGAACAGATACGCAGTATTTT. Protein product: CASYIGLAGGTDTQYF.

The chain couples TRBV10-1 to TRBJ1-2; D uncertain. This CDR3 region has 13 residues. V lost 6 bases to trimming and J lost 6 bases, with 14 bases between them. The germline gives CDR1 WNHNN, CDR2 SYGVQD (reference sequence). CDR3 amino acids: CASSVTLGNGYTF. The CDR3 DNA reads as TGCGCCAGCAGCGTGACACTTGGCAATGGCTACACCTTC.

This chain uses TRBV9 with TRBJ1-1; 8 bases align to TRBD1. Germline-derived CDR1 and CDR2 are SGDLS and YYNGEE. V shed 3 bases and J 1 base; nucleotides not matched to a gene: 2. This CDR3 is 14 amino acids long. For the CDR3, the DNA is TGTGCCAGCAGCGAGACAGGGGAGAACACTGAAGCTTTCTTT. It is translated as CASSETGENTEAFF.

This chain connects TRBV5-4 to TRBJ1-2; possibly TRBD1 for D (5 bases). Trimming stripped 3 bases from V and 1 base from J, with 16 bases between. Germline V gene sequence: CDR1 SGHNT, CDR2 YYREEE (reference sequence). The CDR3 contains 16 residues. The CDR3 nucleotides read TGTGCCAGCAGCTCCGCCAGGCAGGGCGGTAACTATGGCTACACCTTC. Protein sequence: CASSSARQGGNYGYTF.

The chain recombines TRBV24-1 with TRBJ2-1; D gene unclear. This CDR3 has 15 residues. The germline CDR1 and CDR2 sequences are KGHDR and SFDVKD. V was trimmed by 3 bases and J by 6 bases, leaving 14 bases between them. This CDR3 reads CATSDPLRNSNEQFF. CDR3 bases: TGTGCCACCAGTGATCCCCTCCGAAACAGCAATGAGCAGTTCTTC.

The rearrangement uses TRBV9 and TRBJ2-1; D is undetermined. CDR3 size: 13 residues. Germline CDR1 SGDLS, CDR2 YYNGEE. Trimming took off 1 base at V and 5 bases at J, with 7 bases between the two ends. CDR3 residues: CASSVTVNNEQFF. The CDR3 region has the DNA TGTGCCAGCAGCGTAACAGTCAACAATGAGCAGTTCTTC. Drawing the rest from reference TRBV9 and TRBJ2-1, the complete variable domain is DSGVTQTPKHLITATGQRVTLRCSPRSGDLSVYWYQQSLDQGLQFLIQYYNGEERAKGNILERFSAQQFPDLHSELNLSSLELGDSALYFCASSVTVNNEQFFGPGTRLTVL.

This clone was observed many times. V usage is TRBV9 and J usage is TRBJ1-2; 10 nucleotides match TRBD1. Trimming took 4 bases from V and 6 from J; bases not matched to a gene: 6. Germline V CDR1 and CDR2: SGDLS, YYNGEE. The CDR3 is 14 amino acids. The CDR3 DNA sequence: TGTGCCAGCAGCCTTTCCGGGACAGGGGATGGCTACACCTTC. Amino acids: CASSLSGTGDGYTF. The variable domain in full, with the rest retrieved from reference TRBV9 and TRBJ1-2, is DSGVTQTPKHLITATGQRVTLRCSPRSGDLSVYWYQQSLDQGLQFLIQYYNGEERAKGNILERFSAQQFPDLHSELNLSSLELGDSALYFCASSLSGTGDGYTFGSGTRLTVV.

The J gene is TRBJ2-5, the V gene TRBV11-3, with a tentative D call TRBD1 (5 bases). The CDR3 covers 12 residues. CDR1 and CDR2 from the germline V gene are SGHNT and YENEEA. With 5 bases removed from V and 3 bases from J, the gap between germline ends came to 7 bases. The CDR3 region has the DNA TGTGCCAGCAGCCAGGACAAAGAGACCCAGTACTTC. As protein: CASSQDKETQYF.

This clone was recorded once. J is TRBJ2-5 and V is TRBV6-1; TRBD2 agrees at 8 bases. V trimming: 1 base; J trimming: 5 bases; junction bases outside the gene matches: 9. This CDR3 is built from 16 residues. Per the germline V gene, CDR1 is MNHNS and CDR2 is SASEGT. DNA of the CDR3: TGTGCCAGCAGTGAAGTAATCGGGGGGGTCCGCGAGACCCAGTACTTC. Its protein product is CASSEVIGGVRETQYF.

This chain connects TRBV7-9 to TRBJ2-1, with 9 bases matching TRBD1. The CDR3 has 15 amino acids. Germline V lookup: CDR1 SEHNR, CDR2 FQNEAQ (reference sequence). V lost 5 bases to trimming and J lost 4 bases; unmatched junction nucleotides: 6. This CDR3 reads CASSRTGVRYNEQFF. The CDR3 DNA reads TGTGCCAGCAGCAGGACAGGGGTAAGGTACAATGAGCAGTTCTTC.

This chain uses TRBV28 with TRBJ2-2; D possibly corresponds to TRBD2 (5 bases). Trimming cost V 2 bases and J 2 bases, with 9 bases left between them. This CDR3 spans 15 amino acids. Germline lookup yields CDR1 MDHEN and CDR2 SYDVKM. This CDR3 is CASSLGLANTGELFF. In nucleotides, the CDR3 is TGTGCCAGCAGTTTAGGGCTAGCAAACACCGGGGAGCTGTTTTTT.

J is TRBJ2-5 and V is TRBV21-1; TRBD1, the D gene given by the table, was not confirmed from the DNA. TRBV21-1 counts as a pseudogene. This CDR3 is 16 amino acids long. CDR3 amino acids: CASSKRRGPNQETQYF. CDR3 coding DNA: TGTGCCAGCAGCAAAAGAAGGGGGCCCAATCAAGAGACCCAGTACTTC.

The chain uses TRBV6-5 and TRBJ2-7, with 8 nucleotides matching TRBD1. Germline lookup yields CDR1 MNHEY and CDR2 SVGAGI. After removal of 6 bases from V and 2 bases from J, the junction contained 3 bases not matched to a gene. The CDR3 is 13 residues long. The CDR3 loop is CASRGTGPYEQYF. The CDR3 DNA reads TGTGCCAGCAGGGGGACAGGCCCCTACGAGCAGTACTTC.

This chain uses TRBV28 with TRBJ2-1, with TRBD2 matching 7 bases. The CDR3 is 14 amino acids. In germline, CDR1 is MDHEN, CDR2 SYDVKM. Trimming cost V 11 bases and J 5 bases; bases outside gene matches: 12. The CDR3 region has the DNA TGTGCCGCTGGGGAGGGTAGTGGAGACAATGAGCAGTTCTTC. This sequence encodes CAAGEGSGDNEQFF.

The chain carries TRBV11-2 and TRBJ2-1, with 9 bases lining up with TRBD2. V was pared by 1 base and J by 4 bases, with 8 bases of the junction left unmatched. CDR1 is SGHAT and CDR2 is FQNNGV in the germline V gene. The CDR3 loop spans 17 amino acids. This CDR3 is CASSLVGLAGGYNEQFF. CDR3 DNA sequence: TGTGCCAGCAGCTTAGTCGGCCTGGCGGGAGGGTACAATGAGCAGTTCTTC.

This sequence joins TRBV27 and TRBJ2-7; 14 bases line up with TRBD2. This CDR3 is 20 amino acids long. CDR1 MNHEY and CDR2 SMNVEV come from the germline V gene (reference sequence). With V trimmed by 3 bases and J by 0 bases, 13 bases remained unmatched. The CDR3 region is CASSFSPSGLAGGVSYEQYF. The CDR3 nucleotides read TGTGCCAGCAGTTTCTCTCCTTCAGGACTAGCGGGGGGCGTCTCCTACGAGCAGTACTTC.

The chain links TRBV7-3 to TRBJ2-1; TRBD2 matches 11 bases. Unmatched junction bases numbered 16, after V lost 5 bases and J lost 7 bases. This CDR3 comprises 18 residues. The V gene's germline CDR1 is SGHTA and CDR2 FQGTGA. In nucleotides, the CDR3 is TGTGCCAGCAGCACCTTTATGGGTACTAGCGGGAGCCGGAATGAGCAGTTCTTC. It specifies CASSTFMGTSGSRNEQFF.